The 12 T cell receptor beta chains presented below share a single source sample, sequenced in a study of blood T cells in healthy people across ages. Next came a second PCR, run for about 6 to 11 cycles, which used a sample-barcoded 5' primer along with a J-beta primer mix. TCRdb redid the calling of the 5' RACE reads with MiXCR, one entry per CDR3 protein. The sample has more than 700,000 distinct CDR3 sequences; around 50% are singletons. The material sequenced was blood. The receptors stem from an elderly man in good health.

CDR3 region: CASSLAVAGDYEQYF. The CDR3 bases are TGTGCCAGCAGCTTGGCTGTGGCAGGAGACTACGAGCAGTACTTC. V and J are TRBV7-9 and TRBJ2-4; no clear D. The J call may not be correct, given that the DNA end is closer to TRBJ2-7. The CDR3 is 15 residues long. Per germline, CDR1 SEHNR and CDR2 FQNEAQ (reference sequence).

The chain employs TRBV20-1 and TRBJ1-2; 10 bases fit TRBD1. This CDR3 is 14 amino acids long. Losses at the gene ends were 3 bases for V and 5 bases for J; bases not matched to a gene: 6. Germline V CDR1 and CDR2: DFQATT, SNEGSKA (reference sequence). The DNA of the CDR3 is TGCAGTGCTAGTACCGGGACAGGGGTTTATGGCTACACCTTC. It is translated as CSASTGTGVYGYTF.

The chain is built from TRBV29-1 and TRBJ2-3; tentatively, D is TRBD1 (5 bases). Germline lookup yields CDR1 SQVTM and CDR2 ANQGSEA. V lost 7 bases to trimming and J lost 10 bases, with 18 bases between them. This CDR3 is built from 12 residues. The CDR3 DNA reads as TGCAGCGGAACTGAGACAGAGGTTGCGCAGTATTTT. This codes for CSGTETEVAQYF.

V and J are TRBV27 and TRBJ1-4; TRBD1 matches at 12 bases. Per germline, CDR1 MNHEY and CDR2 SMNVEV (reference sequence). Trimming removed 5 bases from V and 13 bases from J; junction bases left unmatched: 5. The CDR3 is 13 residues long. CDR3 DNA: TGTGCCAGCAGTGGGGACAGGGGGCGAGGACTGTTTTTT. This codes for CASSGDRGRGLFF. The whole variable domain, filled in from reference TRBV27 and TRBJ1-4, reads EAQVTQNPRYLITVTGKKLTVTCSQNMNHEYMSWYRQDPGLGLRQIYYSMNVEVTDKGDVPEGYKVSRKEKRNFPLILESPSPNQTSLYFCASSGDRGRGLFFGSGTQLSVL.

Worth noting for this clonotype: A much larger clone is a single base away; this may be a read error. This rearrangement joins TRBV7-2 to TRBJ2-5, with TRBD2 as a possible D gene (7 bases). Germline loops: CDR1 SGHTA, CDR2 FQGNSA. This CDR3 comprises 14 residues. This CDR3 is CACSIGGAVETQYF. CDR3 bases: TGTGCCTGCAGCATAGGGGGGGCGGTAGAGACCCAGTACTTC.

This clonotype was recorded many times. The V call is TRBV7-2, the J call TRBJ2-5; 7 positions match TRBD2. This CDR3 has 14 amino acids. V shed 2 bases and J 2 bases; nucleotides not matched to a gene: 2. Germline loops: CDR1 SGHTA, CDR2 FQGNSA. CDR3 loop: CASSLQAGQETQYF. The CDR3 coding sequence is TGTGCCAGCAGCTTACAAGCGGGGCAAGAGACCCAGTACTTC.

This clonotype was recorded once. The chain recombines TRBV9 with TRBJ2-2; 9 bases line up with TRBD2. CDR1 and CDR2 from the germline V gene are SGDLS and YYNGEE. V was clipped by 0 bases and J by 5 bases; unmatched bases: 2. CDR3 size: 15 residues. The CDR3 loop is CASSVVAGGTGELFF. The CDR3 nucleotides read TGTGCCAGCAGCGTAGTGGCGGGAGGGACCGGGGAGCTGTTTTTT. The full variable domain, its missing parts supplied by reference TRBV9 and TRBJ2-2, is DSGVTQTPKHLITATGQRVTLRCSPRSGDLSVYWYQQSLDQGLQFLIQYYNGEERAKGNILERFSAQQFPDLHSELNLSSLELGDSALYFCASSVVAGGTGELFFGEGSRLTVL.

This chain connects TRBV15 to TRBJ2-3; TRBD1 matches 8 bases. This CDR3 spans 16 amino acids. CDR1 is LNHNV, CDR2 YYDKDF, per germline (reference sequence). After removal of 2 bases from V and 4 bases from J, the junction contained 8 bases not matched to a gene. The CDR3 spells CATSRLTDRAPDTQYF. CDR3 sequence (DNA): TGTGCCACCAGCAGACTTACGGACAGGGCCCCAGATACGCAGTATTTT.

This clonotype was counted only a few times. The rearrangement uses TRBV5-1 and TRBJ2-1; TRBD2 matches at 10 bases. The ends lost 0 bases at V and 9 bases at J; junction bases unmatched: 0. CDR3 length: 13 residues. CDR1 is SGHRS, CDR2 YFSETQ, per germline. CDR3 region: CASSLGTSGEQFF. As DNA, the CDR3 is TGCGCCAGCAGCTTGGGGACTAGCGGTGAGCAGTTCTTC.

This clonotype was detected only once. The chain links TRBV21-1 to TRBJ2-5. Near its end, the DNA agrees better with TRBJ2-7, so the J call may be wrong. TRBV21-1 represents a pseudogene. This CDR3 is 13 amino acids long. The CDR3 DNA reads TGTGCCGGTAACCTGAAAACGACCTACGAGCAGTACTTC. This sequence encodes CAGNLKTTYEQYF.

V usage is TRBV5-1 and J usage is TRBJ2-1, with 8 bases aligning to TRBD1. The CDR3 has 14 residues. V shed 3 bases, J shed 10 bases, and the junction held 9 bases outside the gene matches. Germline values: CDR1 SGHRS, CDR2 YFSETQ. Here the CDR3 reads CASSSGQGEGEQFF. The CDR3 DNA reads TGCGCCAGCAGCTCCGGACAGGGCGAAGGCGAGCAGTTCTTC.

The rearrangement uses TRBV5-1 and TRBJ2-3; D perhaps matches TRBD2 (6 bases). The CDR3 has 15 amino acids. V was clipped by 2 bases and J by 4 bases, with 14 bases between them. From germline, CDR1 is SGHRS and CDR2 YFSETQ. The CDR3 DNA sequence: TGCGCCAGCAGCTTAGGGACTGTCGGCGCAGATACGCAGTATTTT. This codes for CASSLGTVGADTQYF.